This T cell receptor beta chain was observed in a study of blood T cell repertoires in COVID-19. As for the study in general: The United States, Italy and Spain supplied acute and convalescent COVID-19 samples.

Sequenced by immunoSEQ multiplex PCR; TCRdb stores in-frame clones only, minus some. This table has 200,000 to 300,000 clones, around 87% appearing once. Germline V gives CDR1 LNHDA, CDR2 SQIVND (reference sequence). Trimming removed 3 bases from V and 2 bases from J, with 11 bases in between. The CDR3 is 14 residues long. The TCR comes from a woman in her fifties or sixties with COVID-19, enrolled during active disease. The chain recombines TRBV19 with TRBJ2-7, with D maybe TRBD2 (5 bases). The sample taken for sequencing was peripheral blood. The CDR3 DNA reads as TGTGCCAGTAGTATCTCCAGCGGTGCCTACGAGCAGTACTTC. Its translation is CASSISSGAYEQYF.